Listed below are T cell receptor beta chains from one sample, sequenced in a study of T cell repertoires in aging, cancer and after chemotherapy. Via MiXCR, TCRdb re-called the multiplex PCR reads, giving one row per CDR3 protein. The sample records some 2,200 distinct CDR3 sequences, around 20% being singletons. The sequenced material came from blood. Receptor source: a human donor with a solid tumor. Each CDR3 is given with its conserved first and last residue. D genes are given only for firm matches. The size entry is marked missing in some rows and otherwise reads once, few, many or a size class.

length,D,V,J,size,CDR3,DNA
15,NA,TRBV19,TRBJ2-3,large,CASSIASGGGDTQYF,TGTGCCAGTAGTATTGCATCGGGGGGCGGAGATACGCAGTATTTT
14,TRBD1,TRBV5-6,TRBJ1-5,medium-sized,CASSLKGGGQPQHF,TGTGCCAGCAGCTTGAAAGGGGGCGGTCAGCCCCAGCATTTT
11,NA,TRBV29-1,TRBJ1-1,large,CSLTQNTEAFF,TGCAGCCTGACACAGAACACTGAAGCTTTCTTT
13,NA,TRBV12-3/TRBV12-4,TRBJ1-5,medium-sized,CASTNGGAQPQHF,TGTGCCAGCACCAACGGGGGAGCTCAGCCCCAGCATTTT
16,TRBD2,TRBV6-6,TRBJ2-5,medium-sized,CASSYPSTSGDETQYF,TGTGCCAGCAGTTATCCCTCGACTAGCGGGGATGAGACCCAGTACTTC
14,TRBD2,TRBV7-2,TRBJ2-1,few,CASSSRLAGALQFF,TGTGCCAGCAGCAGTCGACTAGCGGGGGCCCTGCAGTTCTTC
16,NA,TRBV4-2,TRBJ2-5,medium-sized,CASSRAWALGQETQYF,TGTGCCAGCAGCCGGGCCTGGGCATTAGGGCAAGAGACCCAGTACTTC
17,TRBD2,TRBV5-6,TRBJ2-2,NA,CASSLSTSGAGGGELFF,TGCGCCAGCAGCCTCTCGACTAGCGGGGCGGGAGGCGGGGAGCTGTTTTTT
13,TRBD1,TRBV19,TRBJ1-1,NA,CASSRQGDTEAFF,TGTGCCAGTAGTCGACAGGGAGACACTGAAGCTTTCTTT
12,NA,TRBV20-1,TRBJ2-3,NA,CSAVGRGDTQYF,TGCAGTGCTGTCGGGAGAGGCGATACGCAGTATTTT
16,TRBD1,TRBV19,TRBJ1-6,medium-sized,CASSIRTGGEDSPLHF,TGTGCCAGTAGTATAAGGACAGGGGGCGAGGATTCACCCCTCCACTTT
16,TRBD2,TRBV11-1,TRBJ2-1,large,CASSPSGASSYNEQFF,TGTGCCAGCAGCCCGAGCGGGGCGAGCTCCTACAATGAGCAGTTCTTC
15,NA,TRBV6-5,TRBJ1-1,medium-sized,CASMLSGTIAAEAFF,TGTGCCAGCATGTTATCCGGGACAATAGCGGCGGAAGCTTTCTTT
12,NA,TRBV5-4,TRBJ2-7,medium-sized,CASSPGGGEQYF,TGTGCCAGCAGCCCGGGGGGCGGCGAGCAGTACTTC
15,NA,TRBV11-1,TRBJ1-1,NA,CASSLSSSGNTEAFF,TGTGCCAGCAGCTTAAGTTCGTCAGGGAACACTGAAGCTTTCTTT
15,NA,TRBV19,TRBJ2-5,large,CASRKSTGDQETQYF,TGTGCCAGTAGAAAAAGCACGGGGGACCAAGAGACCCAGTACTTC
14,TRBD2,TRBV19,TRBJ2-3,NA,CASSPSGGRDTQYF,TGTGCCAGTAGCCCTAGCGGGGGGCGGGATACGCAGTATTTT
14,NA,TRBV15,TRBJ1-4,medium-sized,CATSRGRLGEKLFF,TGTGCCACCAGCAGAGGTCGGCTTGGTGAAAAACTGTTTTTT
15,NA,TRBV7-9,TRBJ2-7,NA,CASSFGSGSSYEQYF,TGTGCCAGCAGCTTTGGGAGCGGTTCATCCTACGAGCAGTACTTC
12,TRBD1,TRBV30,TRBJ1-2,NA,CAWSGQGYGYTF,TGTGCCTGGAGTGGACAGGGCTATGGCTACACCTTC
14,NA,TRBV6-5,TRBJ2-5,medium-sized,CASSLLGAKQTQYF,TGTGCCAGCAGTCTATTGGGAGCGAAGCAGACCCAGTACTTC
13,NA,TRBV19,TRBJ1-2,NA,CASSRRGPYGYTF,TGTGCCAGTAGCCGACGGGGGCCCTATGGCTACACCTTC
14,NA,TRBV24-1,TRBJ2-3,medium-sized,CATSGWTEGNTQYF,TGTGCCACCAGTGGTTGGACAGAAGGTAATACGCAGTATTTT
13,TRBD2,TRBV12-3/TRBV12-4,TRBJ2-1,NA,CASSGGVINEQFF,TGTGCCAGCAGTGGGGGGGTTATAAATGAGCAGTTCTTC
15,NA,TRBV7-9,TRBJ2-7,few,CASSPPDGGPHEQYF,TGTGCCAGCAGCCCCCCGGACGGGGGGCCCCACGAGCAGTACTTC
13,TRBD1,TRBV30,TRBJ1-1,medium-sized,CAWVRTGNTEAFF,TGTGCCTGGGTTAGGACAGGCAACACTGAAGCTTTCTTT
15,NA,TRBV5-5,TRBJ2-1,medium-sized,CASSLDLGFYNEQFF,TGTGCCAGCAGCTTGGATCTAGGGTTCTACAATGAGCAGTTCTTC
11,NA,TRBV20-1,TRBJ1-1,NA,CSARSYTEAFF,TGCAGTGCTAGGTCCTACACTGAAGCTTTCTTT
17,TRBD1,TRBV6-6,TRBJ1-4,medium-sized,CASSYAGGAATNEKLFF,TGTGCCAGCAGTTACGCAGGGGGCGCGGCGACTAATGAAAAACTGTTTTTT
14,NA,TRBV7-9,TRBJ2-3,few,CASTPGGPTDTQYF,TGTGCCAGCACCCCCGGGGGGCCCACAGATACGCAGTATTTT
15,NA,TRBV5-4,TRBJ2-3,medium-sized,CASSAPGLYTDTQYF,TGTGCCAGCAGCGCACCGGGACTGTACACAGATACGCAGTATTTT
11,NA,TRBV7-9,TRBJ1-1,NA,CASSPTGEAFF,TGTGCCAGCAGCCCAACCGGGGAAGCTTTCTTT
13,NA,TRBV4-3,TRBJ1-2,NA,CASSQDQGWCYTF,TGCGCCAGCAGCCAAGATCAGGGTTGGTGCTACACCTTC
14,NA,TRBV27,TRBJ2-4,medium-sized,CASSAGLAKNIQYF,TGTGCCAGCAGCGCCGGACTAGCCAAAAACATTCAGTACTTC
15,NA,TRBV5-1,TRBJ1-2,few,CASSLDPGQSYGYTF,TGCGCCAGCAGCTTGGACCCTGGACAGTCCTATGGCTACACCTTC